The 6 T cell receptor beta chains below come from one sample, sequenced in a study of immune evolution from preneoplasia to lung adenocarcinoma. Clones were sequenced by immunoSEQ multiplex PCR, and TCRdb holds only the in-frame ones, with some missing. The sample lists some 15,000 clones, over 75% occurring once. The specimen sequenced was FFPE lung adenocarcinoma in situ tissue. These TCRs come from an older donor with lung adenocarcinoma.

This chain joins TRBV15 and TRBJ1-1; no clear D. Germline CDR1 LNHNV, CDR2 YYDKDF (reference sequence). CDR3 length: 11 residues. The V and J ends lost 3 bases and 5 bases respectively, with 4 bases between them. CDR3 region: CATSSYTEAFF. CDR3 nucleotides: TGTGCCACCAGCAGCTATACTGAAGCTTTCTTT.

The CDR3 DNA is TGTGCCTGGGGCCAGTGGGACACTGAAGCTTTCTTT. Translated: CAWGQWDTEAFF. This sequence joins TRBV30 and TRBJ1-1; D unresolved. V was trimmed by 5 bases and J by 3 bases, leaving 10 bases between them. Germline V CDR1 and CDR2: GTSNPN, SVGIG (reference sequence). The CDR3 runs to 12 residues.

The chain joins TRBV28 to TRBJ2-2; D might be TRBD2 (5 bases). The CDR3 is 16 residues long. V was pared by 2 bases and J by 13 bases, with 23 bases between. Germline CDR1 MDHEN, CDR2 SYDVKM. DNA for the CDR3: TGTGCCAGCAGTTTAATGGGAAGCGGAGCTTTTTGGGGGCTGTTTTTT. It yields the protein CASSLMGSGAFWGLFF.

This chain uses TRBV21-1 with TRBJ2-1. TRBV21-1 corresponds to a pseudogene. The CDR3 covers 12 residues. The CDR3 region is CASIWSRNEQFF. DNA for the CDR3: TGTGCCAGCATCTGGAGCAGGAATGAGCAGTTCTTC.

The V and J genes are TRBV20-1 and TRBJ2-1; TRBD2 might be the D (6 bases). Germline values: CDR1 DFQATT, CDR2 SNEGSKA (reference sequence). Trimming pared 6 bases from V and 10 bases from J, leaving 13 bases between. The CDR3 contains 11 residues. As DNA, the CDR3 is TGCAGTGCCGCCCGACTAGGCGAGCAGTTCTTC. It yields the protein CSAARLGEQFF.

V gene TRBV7-9 combines with J gene TRBJ2-1, with D hard to call. Germline V CDR1 and CDR2: SEHNR, FQNEAQ (reference sequence). The CDR3 length is 14 residues. The V end lost 0 bases, the J end lost 6 bases, and 9 bases lay between the germline ends. CDR3 coding DNA: TGTGCCAGCAGCTTAGCGCTTTGGAGCAATGAGCAGTTCTTC. This sequence encodes CASSLALWSNEQFF.